The rows below give T cell receptor beta chains drawn from one sample of a study of T cell responses to AZD1222 COVID-19 vaccine. Profiled with immunoSEQ multiplex PCR; TCRdb holds only in-frame clones, not every one. Of 170,000 or so clones in the sample, about nine tenths were seen once. Specimen: peripheral blood, collected on day 0 of AZD1222 vaccination. The receptors shown here come from an adult in good health. The CDR3 runs from the conserved cysteine through the conserved F or W. D genes are given only for firm matches. Some rows have no size entry. The others give once, few or many, or a class for an expanded clone.

TGTGCCAGCAGCTTGGGGGAAAATCAGCCCCAGCATTTT	CASSLGENQPQHF	NA	TRBJ1-5	TRBV11-2	NA	13
TGCAGCGTCGAATTAGGGGACTATGGCTACACCTTC	CSVELGDYGYTF	NA	TRBJ1-2	TRBV29-1	NA	12
TGTGCCAGCAGCTTAGATAACGGGAACGAGCAGTACTTC	CASSLDNGNEQYF	NA	TRBJ2-7	TRBV7-2	NA	13
TGTGCCAGTACCATGGGACAGGGGACGTCCTACGAGCAGTACTTC	CASTMGQGTSYEQYF	NA	TRBJ2-7	TRBV19	TRBD1	15
TGTGCCAGCAGTACCGCGGGGGGGCCCTACAATGAGCAGTTCTTC	CASSTAGGPYNEQFF	once	TRBJ2-1	TRBV6-2/TRBV6-3	TRBD2	15
TGTGCCACCACCCCGAAGAGCGGGGGGATTTTGTCCAAAAACATTCAGTACTTC	CATTPKSGGILSKNIQYF	NA	TRBJ2-4	TRBV27	TRBD2	18
TGTGCCAGCAGTGAAGAACTAGGTTTGGACTTC	CASSEELGLDF	NA	TRBJ2-5	TRBV6-1	NA	11
TGTGCCAGTAGTATTATGACAGGGGGCGTCGGGCAGCCCCAGCATTTT	CASSIMTGGVGQPQHF	NA	TRBJ1-5	TRBV19	TRBD1	16
TGTGCCAGCCCGATGTGGACAGGGGCCTACGAGCAGTACTTC	CASPMWTGAYEQYF	once	TRBJ2-7	TRBV6-6	TRBD1	14
TGTGCCAGCAGGGTGACCGGGGAGCTGTTTTTT	CASRVTGELFF	NA	TRBJ2-2	TRBV12-3/TRBV12-4	NA	11
TGTGCCAGCAGCCCTGCGAGGTCGGCAGGCACAGATACGCAGTATTTT	CASSPARSAGTDTQYF	once	TRBJ2-3	TRBV5-4	NA	16
TGTGCCACCAGCAGAGATAGGAACAGGGCCCTCTATGGCTACACCTTC	CATSRDRNRALYGYTF	NA	TRBJ1-2	TRBV15	NA	16
TGCGCCAGCAGCCTCCGTGGTGGGGGACCCTACGAGCAGTACTTC	CASSLRGGGPYEQYF	once	TRBJ2-7	TRBV4-3	NA	15
TGTGCCAGCAGTCTTGGGACAGGGAACTATGGCTACACCTTC	CASSLGTGNYGYTF	NA	TRBJ1-2	TRBV13	TRBD1	14
TGTGCCAGCAGGAAGGACGGGTCCTACGAGCAGTACTTC	CASRKDGSYEQYF	NA	TRBJ2-7	TRBV11-1	NA	13
TGCGCCAGCAGCTTGGGGTCCGGGACAGGGCCCTACGAGCAGTACTTC	CASSLGSGTGPYEQYF	NA	TRBJ2-7	TRBV5-1	TRBD1	16
TGTGCCAGCAGTGACAGACCGACAGTCTATGGCTACACCTTC	CASSDRPTVYGYTF	once	TRBJ1-2	TRBV2	NA	14
TGTGCCAGCAGCTTAAGTGGGACTAGCGCCAATGAGCAGTTCTTC	CASSLSGTSANEQFF	NA	TRBJ2-1	TRBV7-3	TRBD2	15
TGTGCCAGCAGTTGGGGTGCTGAAGCTTTCTTT	CASSWGAEAFF	NA	TRBJ1-1	TRBV6-2/TRBV6-3	NA	11
TGTGCCAGCAGCTTACGACAGTCCTATAATTCACCCCTCCACTTT	CASSLRQSYNSPLHF	NA	TRBJ1-6	TRBV11-1	NA	15
TGCGCCAGCACCCCGGACAGGGCAACAGATACGCAGTATTTT	CASTPDRATDTQYF	NA	TRBJ2-3	TRBV5-1	TRBD1	14
TGTGCCAGCAGCCAGGGCAGCTACGAGCAGTACTTC	CASSQGSYEQYF	NA	TRBJ2-7	TRBV5-6	NA	12
TGTGCCAGTAGTCCGCAAGGGAGACAGGGTTCTAATTCACCCCTCCACTTT	CASSPQGRQGSNSPLHF	NA	TRBJ1-6	TRBV19	TRBD1	17
TGTGCCAGCAGTTCCCCCGGGCGGGGCGCGGGGCGTCGTCGGACTAATGAAAAACTGTTTTTT	CASSSPGRGAGRRRTNEKLFF	few	TRBJ1-4	TRBV2	NA	21
TGTGCCAGCAGCTTGCACAGGACGGGGGTGCGGGATACGCAGTATTTT	CASSLHRTGVRDTQYF	NA	TRBJ2-3	TRBV7-8	NA	16
TGTGCCAGCAGGAGGACAGGGGGGGGCCATGGCTACACCTTC	CASRRTGGGHGYTF	NA	TRBJ1-2	TRBV2	TRBD1	14
TGTGCCAGCAGCTCCTCACCCACTTTTCGGAATGAAGCTTTCTTT	CASSSSPTFRNEAFF	NA	TRBJ1-1	TRBV11-1	NA	15
TGTGCCAGCTCCCAACAGGCTGAGAGCAATCAGCCCCAGCATTTT	CASSQQAESNQPQHF	NA	TRBJ1-5	TRBV18	NA	15
TGTGCCAGCTCACCAGGGACAGGGGGCACTGGAAACACCATATATTTT	CASSPGTGGTGNTIYF	NA	TRBJ1-3	TRBV18	TRBD1	16
TGTGCCAGCAGCCAGCAAACAGGGTTCTCTGGGGCCAACGTCCTGACTTTC	CASSQQTGFSGANVLTF	NA	TRBJ2-6	TRBV3-1/TRBV3-2	NA	17
TGCGCCAGCAGCTTGGGGCAGACGAACACCGGGGAGCTGTTTTTT	CASSLGQTNTGELFF	NA	TRBJ2-2	TRBV5-1	NA	15
TGCGCCAGCAGTCAACCACGACCCGCTCAGCCCCAGCATTTT	CASSQPRPAQPQHF	NA	TRBJ1-5	TRBV23-1	NA	14
TGTGCCAGCAGCTCCGCACGGGGACTCTCTGGAAACACCATATATTTT	CASSSARGLSGNTIYF	NA	TRBJ1-3	TRBV11-2	NA	16
TGTGCCAGCAGAGGGGGTCTGGAGACCCAGTACTTC	CASRGGLETQYF	once	TRBJ2-5	TRBV7-2	NA	12
TGTGCCAGCAGCTTGGTGGGGAATTCACCCCTCCACTTT	CASSLVGNSPLHF	NA	TRBJ1-6	TRBV5-4	NA	13
TGTGCCAGCAGCCCTCTTCAGGGGACCTATGGCTACACCTTC	CASSPLQGTYGYTF	NA	TRBJ1-2	TRBV9	NA	14